In its sample, the clone carrying this T cell receptor (beta chain) was seen many times. Its target is unknown. The data derive from a study of regulatory T cells in long-lasting Graves disease. V was pared by 4 bases and J by 5 bases, with 15 bases between. Germline CDR1 reads SNHLY; CDR2 reads FYNNEI. This CDR3 contains 14 residues. Time point specified: persistent/refractory GD, antithyroid drugs over 5 years with positive TRAb. PBMC RNA was the source of the TCR library. Findings and limits, study-wide: There were preferences for TRBV28, TRBJ1-2 and TRBJ2-5 in persistent disease. Persistent Graves' cases showed lower TCR diversity than newly diagnosed cases.

For TCR beta, libraries came from iRepertoire HTBI primers and Arm-PCR of CDR3 regions. TCRdb called the multiplex PCR reads again in MiXCR, with one record for every CDR3 protein. The table records roughly 400,000 distinct CDR3 sequences, approximately 22% of them present only once. The sequences come from peripheral blood mononuclear cells (PBMCs), collected when the disease was refractory, from a patient treated with antithyroid drugs. The sequence was obtained from a female donor with Graves disease. The genes are TRBV2 and TRBJ2-7; D is ambiguous. The CDR3 DNA sequence: TGTGCCAGCAGTGTAATTAAGAGTGGTGACGAGCAGTACTTC. Translation: CASSVIKSGDEQYF.